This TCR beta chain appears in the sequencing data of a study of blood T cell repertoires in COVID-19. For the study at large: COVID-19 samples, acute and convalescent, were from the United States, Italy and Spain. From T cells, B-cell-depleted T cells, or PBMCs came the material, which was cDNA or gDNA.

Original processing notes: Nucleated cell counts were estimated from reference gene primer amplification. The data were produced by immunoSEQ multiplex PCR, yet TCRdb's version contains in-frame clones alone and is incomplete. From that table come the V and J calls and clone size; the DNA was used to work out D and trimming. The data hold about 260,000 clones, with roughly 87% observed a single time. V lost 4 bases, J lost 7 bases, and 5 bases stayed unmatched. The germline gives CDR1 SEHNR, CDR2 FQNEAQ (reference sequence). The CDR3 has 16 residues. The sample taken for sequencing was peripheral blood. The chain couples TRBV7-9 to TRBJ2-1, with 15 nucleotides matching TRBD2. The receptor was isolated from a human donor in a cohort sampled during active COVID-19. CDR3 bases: TGTGCCAGCAGCTCAACTGGGACTAGCGGGAGGAATGAGCAGTTCTTC. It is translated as CASSSTGTSGRNEQFF. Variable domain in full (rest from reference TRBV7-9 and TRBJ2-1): DTGVSQNPRHKITKRGQNVTFRCDPISEHNRLYWYRQTLGQGPEFLTYFQNEAQLEKSRLLSDRFSAERPKGSFSTLEIQRTEQGDSAMYLCASSSTGTSGRNEQFFGPGTRLTVL.